The source of this T cell receptor beta chain is a study of blood T cell repertoires in COVID-19. On the study more broadly: Both acute and convalescent COVID-19 samples were obtained from the United States, Italy and Spain.

This clone has just one count. The identical CDR3 is also encoded by other nucleotide sequences in the sample. As processed by the authors: Nucleated cell counts were estimated from reference gene primer amplification. Sequencing was performed with immunoSEQ multiplex PCR; in TCRdb, only in-frame clones are kept and a portion is missing. Clonal size and the V and J genes are those of that table, whereas D and trimming came from the DNA. In the table there are roughly 150,000 clones, around 92% of which are singletons. The germline CDR1 and CDR2 sequences are SGHRS and YFSETQ. Trimming at V came to 7 bases and at J to 2 bases, leaving 5 bases not matched to a gene. The CDR3 has 15 amino acids.

This clonotype was sampled from a man in his 60s with acute or convalescent COVID-19. The sequenced sample consisted of peripheral blood. V usage is TRBV5-1 and J usage is TRBJ2-7; TRBD2 agrees at 14 bases. The CDR3 nucleotides are TGCGCCAGCTCCACGACTAGCGGGGGGGCCTACGAGCAGTACTTC. It is translated as CASSTTSGGAYEQYF.